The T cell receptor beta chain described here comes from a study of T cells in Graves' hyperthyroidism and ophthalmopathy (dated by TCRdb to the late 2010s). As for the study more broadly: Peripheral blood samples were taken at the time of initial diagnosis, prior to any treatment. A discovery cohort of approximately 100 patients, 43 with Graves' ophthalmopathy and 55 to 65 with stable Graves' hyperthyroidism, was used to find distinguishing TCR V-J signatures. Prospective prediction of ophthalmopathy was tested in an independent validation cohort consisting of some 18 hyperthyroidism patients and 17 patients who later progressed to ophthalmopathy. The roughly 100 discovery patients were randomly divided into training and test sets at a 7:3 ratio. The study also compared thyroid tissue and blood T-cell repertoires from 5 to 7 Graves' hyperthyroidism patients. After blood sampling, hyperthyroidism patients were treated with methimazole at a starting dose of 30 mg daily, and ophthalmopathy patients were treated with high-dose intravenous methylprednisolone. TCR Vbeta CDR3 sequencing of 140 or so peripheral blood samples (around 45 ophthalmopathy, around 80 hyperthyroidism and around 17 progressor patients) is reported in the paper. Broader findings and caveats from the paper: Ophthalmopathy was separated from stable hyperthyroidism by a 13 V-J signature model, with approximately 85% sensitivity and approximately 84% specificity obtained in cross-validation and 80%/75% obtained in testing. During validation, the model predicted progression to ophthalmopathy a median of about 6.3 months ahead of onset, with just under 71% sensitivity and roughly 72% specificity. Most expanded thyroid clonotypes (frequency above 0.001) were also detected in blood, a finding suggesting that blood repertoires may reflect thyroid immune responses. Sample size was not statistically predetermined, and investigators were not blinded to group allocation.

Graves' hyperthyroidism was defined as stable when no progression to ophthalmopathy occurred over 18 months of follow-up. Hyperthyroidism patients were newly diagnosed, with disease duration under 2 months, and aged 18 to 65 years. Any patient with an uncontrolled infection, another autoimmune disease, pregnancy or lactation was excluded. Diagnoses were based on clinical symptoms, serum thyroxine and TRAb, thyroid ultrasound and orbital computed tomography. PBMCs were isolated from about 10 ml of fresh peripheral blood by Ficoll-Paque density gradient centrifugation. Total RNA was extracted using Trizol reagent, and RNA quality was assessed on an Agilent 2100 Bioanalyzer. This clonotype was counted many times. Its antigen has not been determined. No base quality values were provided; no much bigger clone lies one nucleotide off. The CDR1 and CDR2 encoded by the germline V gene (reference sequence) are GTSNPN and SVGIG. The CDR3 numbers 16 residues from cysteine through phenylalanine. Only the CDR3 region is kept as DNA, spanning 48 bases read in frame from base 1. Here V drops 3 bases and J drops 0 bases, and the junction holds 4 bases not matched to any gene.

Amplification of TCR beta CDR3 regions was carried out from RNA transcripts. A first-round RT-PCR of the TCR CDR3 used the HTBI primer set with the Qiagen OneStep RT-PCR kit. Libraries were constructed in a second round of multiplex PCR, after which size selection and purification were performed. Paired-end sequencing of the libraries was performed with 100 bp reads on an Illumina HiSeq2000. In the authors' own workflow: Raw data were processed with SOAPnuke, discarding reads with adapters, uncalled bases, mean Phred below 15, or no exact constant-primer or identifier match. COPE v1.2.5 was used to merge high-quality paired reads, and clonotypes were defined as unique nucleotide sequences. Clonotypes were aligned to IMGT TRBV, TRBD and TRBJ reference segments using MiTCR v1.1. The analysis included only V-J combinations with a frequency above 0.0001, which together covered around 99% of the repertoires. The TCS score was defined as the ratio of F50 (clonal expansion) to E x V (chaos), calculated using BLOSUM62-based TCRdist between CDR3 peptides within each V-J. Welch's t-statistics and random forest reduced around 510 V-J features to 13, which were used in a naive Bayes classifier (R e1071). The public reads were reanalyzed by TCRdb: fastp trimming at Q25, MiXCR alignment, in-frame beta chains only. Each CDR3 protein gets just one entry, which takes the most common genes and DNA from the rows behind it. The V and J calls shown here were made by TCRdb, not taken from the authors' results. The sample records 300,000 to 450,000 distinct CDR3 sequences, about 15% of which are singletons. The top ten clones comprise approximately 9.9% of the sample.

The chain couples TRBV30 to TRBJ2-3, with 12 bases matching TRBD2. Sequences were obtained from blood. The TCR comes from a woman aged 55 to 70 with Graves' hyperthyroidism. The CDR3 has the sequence CAWRLAGGASTDTQYF. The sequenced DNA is TGTGCCTGGAGACTAGCGGGAGGAGCTAGCACAGATACGCAGTATTTT. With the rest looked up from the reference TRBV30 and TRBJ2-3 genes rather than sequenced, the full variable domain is SQTIHQWPATLVQPVGSPLSLECTVEGTSNPNLYWYRQAAGRGLQLLFYSVGIGQISSEVPQNLSASRPQDRQFILSSKKLLLSDSGFYLCAWRLAGGASTDTQYFGPGTRLTVL.